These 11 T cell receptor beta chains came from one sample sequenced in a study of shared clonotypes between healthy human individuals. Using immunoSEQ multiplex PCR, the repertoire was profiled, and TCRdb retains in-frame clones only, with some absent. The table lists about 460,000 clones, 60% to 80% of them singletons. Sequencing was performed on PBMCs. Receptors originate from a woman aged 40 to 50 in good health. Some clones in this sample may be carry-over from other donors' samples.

The CDR3 DNA reads TGTGCCAGCAGCTTAAGTGGTCGGGACTCCACTACTGGGGCCAACGTCCTGACTTTC. Encoded protein: CASSLSGRDSTTGANVLTF. The chain couples TRBV7-9 to TRBJ2-6; weak D call: TRBD2 (6 bases). Per germline, CDR1 SEHNR and CDR2 FQNEAQ (reference sequence). Trimming shortened V by 2 bases and J by 2 bases, and 19 bases separated the two germline ends. This CDR3 comprises 19 residues.

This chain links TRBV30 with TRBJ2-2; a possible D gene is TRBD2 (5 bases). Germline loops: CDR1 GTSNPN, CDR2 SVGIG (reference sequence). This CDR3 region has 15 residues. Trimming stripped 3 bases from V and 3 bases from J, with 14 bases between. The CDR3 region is CAWSHRGPYTGELFF. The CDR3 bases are TGTGCCTGGAGCCACCGAGGGCCCTACACCGGGGAGCTGTTTTTT. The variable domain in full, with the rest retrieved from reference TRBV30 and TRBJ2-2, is SQTIHQWPATLVQPVGSPLSLECTVEGTSNPNLYWYRQAAGRGLQLLFYSVGIGQISSEVPQNLSASRPQDRQFILSSKKLLLSDSGFYLCAWSHRGPYTGELFFGEGSRLTVL.

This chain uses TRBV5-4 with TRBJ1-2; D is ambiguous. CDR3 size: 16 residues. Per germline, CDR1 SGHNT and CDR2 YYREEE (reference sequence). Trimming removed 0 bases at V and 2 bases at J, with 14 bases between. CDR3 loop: CASSLDPGRRNYGYTF. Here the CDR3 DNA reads TGTGCCAGCAGCTTGGATCCCGGACGAAGAAACTATGGCTACACCTTC.

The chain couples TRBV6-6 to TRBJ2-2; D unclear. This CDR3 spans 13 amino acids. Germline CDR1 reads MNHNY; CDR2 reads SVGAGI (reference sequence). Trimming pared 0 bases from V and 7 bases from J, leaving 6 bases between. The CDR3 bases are TGTGCCAGCAGTTACTCGATTAGCGGGGAGCTGTTTTTT. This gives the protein CASSYSISGELFF.

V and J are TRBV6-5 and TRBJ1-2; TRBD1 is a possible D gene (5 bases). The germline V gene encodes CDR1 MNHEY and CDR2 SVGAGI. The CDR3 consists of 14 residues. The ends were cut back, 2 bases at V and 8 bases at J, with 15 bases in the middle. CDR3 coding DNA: TGTGCCAGCAGTTACCTACAGGCCTCCAGCGGCTACACCTTC. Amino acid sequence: CASSYLQASSGYTF.

The CDR3 DNA follows: TGTGCCAGCAGTTGGATCGTTGCCACCTACGAGCAGTACTTC. It codes for CASSWIVATYEQYF. V gene TRBV28 combines with J gene TRBJ2-7; D remains unclear. CDR1 MDHEN and CDR2 SYDVKM come from the germline V gene. The CDR3 covers 14 residues. V dropped 4 bases and J dropped 2 bases, with 12 bases sitting between them.

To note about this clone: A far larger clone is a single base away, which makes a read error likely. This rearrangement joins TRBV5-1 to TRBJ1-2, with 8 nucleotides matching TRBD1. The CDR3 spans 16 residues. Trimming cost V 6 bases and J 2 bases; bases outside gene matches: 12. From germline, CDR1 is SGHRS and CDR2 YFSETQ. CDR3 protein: CASNVGGTGRNYGYTF. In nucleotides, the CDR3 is TGCGCCAGCAATGTTGGAGGGACAGGAAGAAACTATGGCTACACCTTC.

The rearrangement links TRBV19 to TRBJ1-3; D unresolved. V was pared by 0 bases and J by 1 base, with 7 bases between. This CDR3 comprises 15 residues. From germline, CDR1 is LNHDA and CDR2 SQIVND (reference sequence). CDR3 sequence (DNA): TGTGCCAGTAGTATAGATAAAGAGTCTGGAAACACCATATATTTT. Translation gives CASSIDKESGNTIYF.

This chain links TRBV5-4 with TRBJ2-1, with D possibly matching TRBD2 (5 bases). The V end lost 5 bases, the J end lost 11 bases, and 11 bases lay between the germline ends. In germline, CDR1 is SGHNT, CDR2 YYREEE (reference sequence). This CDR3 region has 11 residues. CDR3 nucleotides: TGTGCCAGCAGGGGTACTAGTAAGCAGTTCTTC. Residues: CASRGTSKQFF.

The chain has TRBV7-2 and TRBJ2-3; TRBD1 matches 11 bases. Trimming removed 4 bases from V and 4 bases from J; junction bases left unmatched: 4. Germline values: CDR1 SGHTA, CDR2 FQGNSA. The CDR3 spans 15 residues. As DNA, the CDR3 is TGTGCCAGCAGCTCGCTGGGACAGGGGGCAGATACGCAGTATTTT. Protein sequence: CASSSLGQGADTQYF.

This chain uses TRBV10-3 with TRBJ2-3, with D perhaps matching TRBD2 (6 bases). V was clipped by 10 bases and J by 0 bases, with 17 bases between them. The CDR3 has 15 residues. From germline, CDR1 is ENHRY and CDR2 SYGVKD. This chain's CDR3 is CATHSGETSTDTQYF. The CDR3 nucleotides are TGTGCCACTCATAGCGGTGAAACTAGCACAGATACGCAGTATTTT.